Described below is a single TCR beta chain sequence and its context. Its target is not known. Sequence at one end of the junction differs from germline and may be a read error. TCRdb reprocessed the reads with MiXCR, giving one entry per CDR3 protein. The sample has about 600,000 distinct CDR3 sequences, approximately 25% seen once. This sample was taken from a study of T cell repertoires in cytomegalovirus infection. Looking at the study overall: Signatures in public TCR beta sequences pointed to both CMV infection and matching HLA type.

Germline values: CDR1 DFQATT, CDR2 SNEGSKA (reference sequence). The CDR3 covers 14 residues. Study-level findings and limits: Public TCR beta family frequency separated CMV-and-HLA carriers, including in an independent cohort. Clonotypes of TCR beta that were HLA-C-restricted and CMV-specific dominated the ex vivo response.

The sequenced sample consisted of CD8+ T cells from PBMCs. The chain carries TRBV20-1 and TRBJ2-3; D perhaps matches TRBD2 (7 bases). The clonotype comes from a human donor in good health (CMV status not recorded). Some clones in this sample may be carry-over from other donors' samples. In DNA, the CDR3 is TGCAGTGCTAGTTGGAGGGGGGGCACAGATACGCAGTGTTTT. Translated, it gives CSASWRGGTDTQCF.